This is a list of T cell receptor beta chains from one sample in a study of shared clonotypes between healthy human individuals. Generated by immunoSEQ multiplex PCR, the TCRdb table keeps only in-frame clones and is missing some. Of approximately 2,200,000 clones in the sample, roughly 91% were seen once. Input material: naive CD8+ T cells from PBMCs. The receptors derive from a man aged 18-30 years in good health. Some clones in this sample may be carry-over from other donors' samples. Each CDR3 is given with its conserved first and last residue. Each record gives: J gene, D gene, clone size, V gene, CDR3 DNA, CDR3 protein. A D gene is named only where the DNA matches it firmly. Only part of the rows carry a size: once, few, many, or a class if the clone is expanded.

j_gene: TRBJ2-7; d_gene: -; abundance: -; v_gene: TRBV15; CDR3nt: TGTGCCACCAGCTTCGACAGGCACTCCTACGAGCAGTACTTC; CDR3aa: CATSFDRHSYEQYF
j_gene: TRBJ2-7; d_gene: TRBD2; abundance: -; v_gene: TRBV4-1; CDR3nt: TGCGCCAGCAGCCAAGGGGCTCTAGCGGGCGAGCAGTACTTC; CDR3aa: CASSQGALAGEQYF
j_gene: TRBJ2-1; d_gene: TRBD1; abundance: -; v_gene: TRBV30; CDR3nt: TGTGCCTGGAGTCCCCGGGACAGGGAATGGTCGAGCTACAATGAGCAGTTCTTC; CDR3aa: CAWSPRDREWSSYNEQFF
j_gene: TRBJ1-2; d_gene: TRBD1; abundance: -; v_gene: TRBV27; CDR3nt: TGTGCCAGCAGTCCTTTGACAGGGAGGAGGAACTATGGCTACACCTTC; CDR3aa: CASSPLTGRRNYGYTF
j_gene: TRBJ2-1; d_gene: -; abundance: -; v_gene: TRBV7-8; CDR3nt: TGTGCCAGCAGCTTATTGGGACTCCGGGGGGAGCAGTTCTTC; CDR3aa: CASSLLGLRGEQFF
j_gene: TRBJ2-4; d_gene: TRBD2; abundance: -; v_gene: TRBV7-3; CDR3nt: TGTGCCAGCAGCTCGCAACAAACCAGCGGGAGCAAAAACATTCAGTACTTC; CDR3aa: CASSSQQTSGSKNIQYF
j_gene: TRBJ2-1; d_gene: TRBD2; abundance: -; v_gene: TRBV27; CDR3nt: TGTGCCAGCAGCGCAAATCGGGAGGGCCGGGGCAATGAGCAGTTCTTC; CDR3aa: CASSANREGRGNEQFF
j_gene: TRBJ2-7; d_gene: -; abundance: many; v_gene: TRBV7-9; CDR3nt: TGTGCCAGCAGCCCGGACAGTAACTACGAGCAGTACTTC; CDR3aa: CASSPDSNYEQYF
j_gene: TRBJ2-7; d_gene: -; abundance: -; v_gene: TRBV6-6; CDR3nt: TGTGCCAGCAGTCCATCCTGGGAGCAGTACTTC; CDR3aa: CASSPSWEQYF
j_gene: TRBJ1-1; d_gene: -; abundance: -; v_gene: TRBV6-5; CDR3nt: TGTGCCAGCAGTTACTCGAGCCTCATGAACACTGAAGCTTTCTTT; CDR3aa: CASSYSSLMNTEAFF